Listed here are 8 T cell receptor beta chains from one sample, sequenced in a study of OX40 agonist ivuxolimab in advanced cancers. Produced via immunoSEQ multiplex PCR; TCRdb's table is partial and in-frame only. The top ten hold 0.18% of the sample, which has 100,000 or so clones, approximately 94% seen once. Source: CD4+ or CD8+ T cells sorted from blood, taken in a trial of the OX40 agonist ivuxolimab. These receptors all stem from an adult with an advanced solid tumor such as melanoma, head and neck, liver or kidney cancer.

The rearrangement joins TRBV6-5 to TRBJ2-7, with D perhaps matching TRBD1 or TRBD2 (5 bases each). From germline, CDR1 is MNHEY and CDR2 SVGAGI. The CDR3 length is 14 residues. With 6 bases removed from V and 2 bases from J, the gap between germline ends came to 14 bases. Written as DNA, the CDR3 is TGTGCCAGCAGGCACTTCAGGGAGACCTACGAGCAGTACTTC. Its protein is CASRHFRETYEQYF.

Remarks on this clone: Germline is not matched at one junction end, which may reflect a read error. The chain uses TRBV19 and TRBJ1-2; unclear D gene. The CDR3 sequence is 15 residues long. Germline V gene sequence: CDR1 LNHDA, CDR2 SQIVND (reference sequence). The CDR3 DNA reads as TGTGCCAGTAGTGCCCCTGAGGCGGGGTACTACGGCTACACCTTC. Protein sequence: CASSAPEAGYYGYTF.

The V call is TRBV7-2, the J call TRBJ1-3; D gene ambiguous. V dropped 5 bases and J dropped 0 bases, with 11 bases sitting between them. Germline V gene sequence: CDR1 SGHTA, CDR2 FQGNSA. This CDR3 region has 15 residues. The CDR3 protein is CASSPALSSGNTIYF. In nucleotides, the CDR3 is TGTGCCAGCAGCCCAGCCCTATCCTCTGGAAACACCATATATTTT.

The V gene is TRBV19, the J gene TRBJ1-5, with D perhaps matching TRBD1 (5 bases). The ends were cut back, 9 bases at V and 0 bases at J, with 12 bases in the middle. This CDR3 has 14 residues. Germline CDR1 LNHDA, CDR2 SQIVND (reference sequence). CDR3 bases: TGTGCCAGCCAAAAAGGGGATAGCAATCAGCCCCAGCATTTT. Protein sequence: CASQKGDSNQPQHF.

The rearrangement joins TRBV5-1 to TRBJ2-1; D is possibly TRBD2 (6 bases). The CDR3 runs to 17 residues. With 0 bases removed from V and 1 base from J, the gap between germline ends came to 14 bases. Germline V gene lookup returns CDR1 SGHRS and CDR2 YFSETQ. The CDR3 loop reads CASSLGSPTRSYNEQFF. CDR3 nucleotide sequence: TGCGCCAGCAGCTTGGGTAGCCCGACTAGGTCCTACAATGAGCAGTTCTTC.

The CDR3 region is CASSAQGLDQPQHF. CDR3 sequence (DNA): TGTGCCAGCAGCGCACAGGGCCTGGATCAGCCCCAGCATTTT. The chain links TRBV2 to TRBJ1-5; maybe TRBD1 (6 bases). V shed 6 bases and J shed 5 bases, with 14 bases lying between them. Germline lookup yields CDR1 SNHLY and CDR2 FYNNEI. CDR3 size: 14 residues.

This chain joins TRBV6-6 and TRBJ1-1; the D is unclear. Germline values: CDR1 MNHNY, CDR2 SVGAGI (reference sequence). This CDR3 is built from 14 residues. The ends were cut back, 4 bases at V and 3 bases at J, with 12 bases in the middle. The CDR3 DNA reads TGTGCCAGCAGTTTTTCAGGAGGCGACACTGAAGCTTTCTTT. Translating gives CASSFSGGDTEAFF.

CDR3 region: CASSPRGGSNNEQFF. The CDR3 DNA reads as TGTGCCAGCAGCCCCCGCGGCGGTTCAAACAATGAGCAGTTCTTC. V is TRBV7-2 and J is TRBJ2-1; no clear D gene. The V end lost 5 bases, the J end lost 5 bases, and 16 bases lay between the germline ends. The CDR3 spans 15 residues. Germline V gene data show CDR1 as SGHTA and CDR2 as FQGNSA.